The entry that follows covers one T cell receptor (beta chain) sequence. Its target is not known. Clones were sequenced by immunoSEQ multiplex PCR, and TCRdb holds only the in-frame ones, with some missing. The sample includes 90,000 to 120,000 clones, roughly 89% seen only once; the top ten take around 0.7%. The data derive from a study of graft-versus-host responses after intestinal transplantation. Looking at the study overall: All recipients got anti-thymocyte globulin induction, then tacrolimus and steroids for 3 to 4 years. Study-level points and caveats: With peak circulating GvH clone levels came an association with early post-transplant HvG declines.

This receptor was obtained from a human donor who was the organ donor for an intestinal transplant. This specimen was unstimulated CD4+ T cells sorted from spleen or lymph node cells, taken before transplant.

In DNA form, the CDR3 reads TGCGCCAGCAGTCCGGACACCTTCTCTGGAAACACCATATATTTT. As protein: CASSPDTFSGNTIYF. The chain carries TRBV5-1 and TRBJ1-3; D may be TRBD1 (5 bases). Germline V gene lookup returns CDR1 SGHRS and CDR2 YFSETQ. V lost 5 bases to trimming and J lost 0 bases, with 12 bases between them. This CDR3 is 15 amino acids long. The full variable domain, in which reference TRBV5-1 and TRBJ1-3 provide the parts outside the CDR3, is KAGVTQTPRYLIKTRGQQVTLSCSPISGHRSVSWYQQTPGQGLQFLFEYFSETQRNKGNFPGRFSGRQFSNSRSEMNVSTLELGDSALYLCASSPDTFSGNTIYFGEGSWLTVV.